These T cell receptor beta chains were read from a single sample in a study of response to subunit inactivated influenza vaccine. TCRdb reprocessed the RT-PCR reads with MiXCR, giving one entry per CDR3 protein. This sample has some 800,000 distinct CDR3 sequences, with roughly 20% found just once. Material: PBMCs from blood, obtained approximately 5 days after vaccination. Every receptor here comes from a man in his forties or fifties who received an inactivated influenza vaccine. The conserved cysteine and the conserved F or W are not part of the CDR3 here.

j_call v_call cdr3_aa
TRBJ2-5 TRBV2 ASTWTAEETQY
TRBJ2-5 TRBV5-6 ASSLDRLQETQY
TRBJ2-3 TRBV12-3/TRBV12-4 ASSPGINTDTQY
TRBJ1-2 TRBV12-3/TRBV12-4 ASSHTTRQAQGDYT
TRBJ2-1 TRBV20-1 SAFGLAGRSSYNEQF
TRBJ2-7 TRBV5-1 ASSLNPPDRGTYEQY
TRBJ2-1 TRBV7-8 ASTRKRAGGLYNEQF
TRBJ2-7 TRBV10-3 AISESSGRPYEQY
TRBJ2-1 TRBV5-5 ASSHLNRGRSYNEQF
TRBJ2-7 TRBV4-2 ASSQPSSGRAYEQY